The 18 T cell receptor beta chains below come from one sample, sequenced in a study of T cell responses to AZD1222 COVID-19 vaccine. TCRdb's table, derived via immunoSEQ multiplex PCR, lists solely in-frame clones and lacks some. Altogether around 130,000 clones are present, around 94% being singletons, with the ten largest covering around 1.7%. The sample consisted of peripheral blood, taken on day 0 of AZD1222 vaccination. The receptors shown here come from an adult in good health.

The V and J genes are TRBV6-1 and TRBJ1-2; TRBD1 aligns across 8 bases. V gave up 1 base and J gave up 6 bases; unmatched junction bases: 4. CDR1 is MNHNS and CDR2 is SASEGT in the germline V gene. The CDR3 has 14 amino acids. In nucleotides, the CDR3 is TGTGCCAGCAGTGAAGGACAGGGGACGGATGGCTACACCTTC. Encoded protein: CASSEGQGTDGYTF.

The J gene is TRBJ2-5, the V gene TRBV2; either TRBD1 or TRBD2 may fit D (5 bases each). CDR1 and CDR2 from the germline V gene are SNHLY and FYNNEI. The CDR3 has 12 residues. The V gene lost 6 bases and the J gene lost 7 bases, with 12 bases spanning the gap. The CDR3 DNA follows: TGTGCCAGCAGAGGCGGTGGGGGGACCCAGTACTTC. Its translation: CASRGGGGTQYF.

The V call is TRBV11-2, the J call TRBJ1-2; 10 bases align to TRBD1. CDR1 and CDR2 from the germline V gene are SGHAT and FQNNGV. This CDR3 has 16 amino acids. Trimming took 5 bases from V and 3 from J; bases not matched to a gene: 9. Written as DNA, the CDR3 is TGTGCCAGCAGCGAGGGGTGGGACAGGGGACACTATGGCTACACCTTC. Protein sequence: CASSEGWDRGHYGYTF.

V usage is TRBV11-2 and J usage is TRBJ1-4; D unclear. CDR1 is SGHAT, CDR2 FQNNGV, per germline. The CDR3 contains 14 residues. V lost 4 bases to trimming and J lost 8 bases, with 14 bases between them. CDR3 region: CASSSMVLWEKLFF. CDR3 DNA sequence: TGTGCCAGCAGCTCCATGGTTCTTTGGGAAAAACTGTTTTTT.

The CDR3, as DNA: TGTGCCAGCAGTGGGAAGCGACAGGCAGTCCTCGTGGCCTACGAGCAGTACTTC. Protein: CASSGKRQAVLVAYEQYF. The chain recombines TRBV6-4 with TRBJ2-7, with a tentative D call TRBD1 (6 bases). V lost 4 bases and J 2 bases, leaving 24 bases between the germline ends. The germline V gene has CDR1 MRHNA and CDR2 SNTAGT. The CDR3 spans 18 residues.

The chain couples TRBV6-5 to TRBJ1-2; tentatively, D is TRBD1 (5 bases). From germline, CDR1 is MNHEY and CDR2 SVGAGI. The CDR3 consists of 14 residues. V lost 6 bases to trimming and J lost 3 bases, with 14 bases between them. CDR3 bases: TGTGCCAGCAGAACACCGGGGGAAGACTATGGCTACACCTTC. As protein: CASRTPGEDYGYTF.

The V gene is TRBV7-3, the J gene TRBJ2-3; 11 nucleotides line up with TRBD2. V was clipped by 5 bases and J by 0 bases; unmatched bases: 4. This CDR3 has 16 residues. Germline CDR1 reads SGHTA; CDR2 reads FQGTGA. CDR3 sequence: CASSPRLAGSTDTQYF. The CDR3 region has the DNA TGTGCCAGCAGCCCTCGACTAGCGGGGAGCACAGATACGCAGTATTTT.

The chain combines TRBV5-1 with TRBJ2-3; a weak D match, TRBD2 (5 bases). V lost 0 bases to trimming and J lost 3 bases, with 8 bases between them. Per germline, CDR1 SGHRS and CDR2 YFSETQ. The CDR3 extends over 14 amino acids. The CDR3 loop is CASSLGESTDTQYF. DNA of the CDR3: TGCGCCAGCAGCTTGGGGGAGTCGACAGATACGCAGTATTTT. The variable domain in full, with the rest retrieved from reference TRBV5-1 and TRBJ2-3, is KAGVTQTPRYLIKTRGQQVTLSCSPISGHRSVSWYQQTPGQGLQFLFEYFSETQRNKGNFPGRFSGRQFSNSRSEMNVSTLELGDSALYLCASSLGESTDTQYFGPGTRLTVL.

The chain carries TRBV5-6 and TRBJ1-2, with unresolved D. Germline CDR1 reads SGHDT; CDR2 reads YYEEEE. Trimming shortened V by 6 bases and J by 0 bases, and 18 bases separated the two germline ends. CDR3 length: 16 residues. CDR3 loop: CASTNSGPPPNYGYTF. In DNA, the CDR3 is TGTGCCAGCACTAACTCCGGACCCCCTCCTAACTATGGCTACACCTTC.

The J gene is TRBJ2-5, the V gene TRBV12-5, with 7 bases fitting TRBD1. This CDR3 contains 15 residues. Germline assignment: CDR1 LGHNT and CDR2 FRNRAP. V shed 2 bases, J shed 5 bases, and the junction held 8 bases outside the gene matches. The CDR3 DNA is TGTGCTAGTGGTTTGTCCTTAGACAGGGATGAGACCCAGTACTTC. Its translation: CASGLSLDRDETQYF.

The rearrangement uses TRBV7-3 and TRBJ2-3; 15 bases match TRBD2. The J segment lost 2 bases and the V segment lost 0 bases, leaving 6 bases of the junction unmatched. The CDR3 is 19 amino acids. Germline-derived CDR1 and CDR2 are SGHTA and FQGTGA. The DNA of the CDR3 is TGTGCCAGCAGCTTAACTGGGACTAGCGGGGGGTCATACACAGATACGCAGTATTTT. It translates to CASSLTGTSGGSYTDTQYF.

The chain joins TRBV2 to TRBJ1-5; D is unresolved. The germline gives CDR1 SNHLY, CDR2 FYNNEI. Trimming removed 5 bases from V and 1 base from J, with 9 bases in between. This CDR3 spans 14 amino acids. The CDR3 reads CASSSTVSNQPQHF. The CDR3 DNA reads TGTGCCAGCAGTTCTACAGTAAGCAATCAGCCCCAGCATTTT.

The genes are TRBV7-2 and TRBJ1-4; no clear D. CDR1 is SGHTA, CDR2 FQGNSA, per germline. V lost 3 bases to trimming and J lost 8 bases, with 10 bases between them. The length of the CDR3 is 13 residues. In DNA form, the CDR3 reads TGTGCCAGCAGCTTGGGGTTTTGGGAAAAACTGTTTTTT. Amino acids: CASSLGFWEKLFF. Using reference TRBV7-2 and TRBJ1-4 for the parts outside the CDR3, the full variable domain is GAGVSQSPSNKVTEKGKDVELRCDPISGHTALYWYRQSLGQGLEFLIYFQGNSAPDKSGLPSDRFSAERTGGSVSTLTIQRTQQEDSAVYLCASSLGFWEKLFFGSGTQLSVL.

CDR3 in amino acids: CASSLVGRGNGNTIYF. The CDR3 region has the DNA TGCGCCAGCAGCTTGGTTGGCAGGGGGAATGGAAACACCATATATTTT. The chain carries TRBV5-1 and TRBJ1-3; TRBD1 aligns across 7 bases. Per germline, CDR1 SGHRS and CDR2 YFSETQ. V lost 0 bases, J lost 3 bases, and 6 bases stayed unmatched. The length of the CDR3 is 16 residues. The whole variable domain, filled in from reference TRBV5-1 and TRBJ1-3, reads KAGVTQTPRYLIKTRGQQVTLSCSPISGHRSVSWYQQTPGQGLQFLFEYFSETQRNKGNFPGRFSGRQFSNSRSEMNVSTLELGDSALYLCASSLVGRGNGNTIYFGEGSWLTVV.

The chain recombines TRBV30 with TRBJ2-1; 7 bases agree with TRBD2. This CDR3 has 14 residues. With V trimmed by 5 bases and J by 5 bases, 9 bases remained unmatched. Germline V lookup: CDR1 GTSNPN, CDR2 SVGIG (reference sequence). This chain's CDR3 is CAWFRGVGHNEQFF. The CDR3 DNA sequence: TGTGCCTGGTTTCGGGGGGTAGGGCACAATGAGCAGTTCTTC.

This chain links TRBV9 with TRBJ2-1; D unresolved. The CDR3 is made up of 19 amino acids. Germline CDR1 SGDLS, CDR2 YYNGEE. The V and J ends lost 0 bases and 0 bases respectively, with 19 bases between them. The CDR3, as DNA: TGTGCCAGCAGCGTAGGTGATTTCCGAGAGGCGGCCTCCTACAATGAGCAGTTCTTC. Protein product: CASSVGDFREAASYNEQFF.

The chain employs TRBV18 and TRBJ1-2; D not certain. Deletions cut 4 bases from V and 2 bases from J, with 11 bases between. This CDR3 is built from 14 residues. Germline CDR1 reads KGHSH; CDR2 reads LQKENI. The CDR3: CASSLPAVNYGYTF. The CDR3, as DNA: TGTGCCAGCTCACTCCCGGCAGTGAACTATGGCTACACCTTC.

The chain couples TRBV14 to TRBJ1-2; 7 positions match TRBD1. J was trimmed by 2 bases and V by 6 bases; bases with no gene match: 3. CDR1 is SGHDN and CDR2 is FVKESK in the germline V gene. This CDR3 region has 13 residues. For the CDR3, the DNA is TGTGCCAGCAGGGACAGGCCCAACTATGGCTACACCTTC. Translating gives CASRDRPNYGYTF.